The 25 T cell receptor beta chains listed next were all sequenced from one sample in a study of OX40 agonist ivuxolimab in advanced cancers. The table came from immunoSEQ multiplex PCR; TCRdb's copy has only in-frame clones and leaves some out. This table holds 45,000 to 65,000 clones, about 88% found once. The source was CD4+ or CD8+ T cells sorted from blood, collected in a trial of the OX40 agonist ivuxolimab. The source of these receptors is an adult with an advanced solid tumor such as melanoma, head and neck, liver or kidney cancer.

This rearrangement joins TRBV19 to TRBJ2-3; TRBD2 matches 9 bases. This CDR3 spans 15 amino acids. CDR1 and CDR2 from the germline V gene are LNHDA and SQIVND (reference sequence). J was trimmed by 4 bases and V by 3 bases; bases with no gene match: 5. The CDR3 here is CASSILAGSPDTQYF. CDR3 DNA sequence: TGTGCCAGTAGTATCCTAGCGGGGTCCCCAGATACGCAGTATTTT.

The chain recombines TRBV6-1 with TRBJ2-3; a weak D match, TRBD2 (6 bases). This CDR3 comprises 13 residues. Germline-derived CDR1 and CDR2 are MNHNS and SASEGT. V lost 4 bases and J 15 bases, leaving 20 bases between the germline ends. CDR3 nucleotides: TGTGCCAGCAGTGGAATTAGCGGTACTACATTCTATTTT. Its protein product is CASSGISGTTFYF.

J is TRBJ1-2 and V is TRBV28; 7 bases line up with TRBD1. The CDR3 length is 14 residues. Germline V lookup: CDR1 MDHEN, CDR2 SYDVKM. V shed 4 bases, J shed 4 bases, and the junction held 6 bases outside the gene matches. The CDR3 sequence: CASSSQGRAYGYTF. As DNA, the CDR3 is TGTGCCAGCAGTTCACAGGGGCGCGCCTATGGCTACACCTTC.

The chain combines TRBV19 with TRBJ2-5; 7 positions agree with TRBD1. Germline trimming cut 5 bases from V and 5 bases from J; bases unmatched to any gene: 11. From germline, CDR1 is LNHDA and CDR2 SQIVND (reference sequence). The CDR3 loop spans 15 amino acids. CDR3 in DNA: TGTGCCAGTAGTTACAGGGGAACCTCCCGGGAGACCCAGTACTTC. Protein product: CASSYRGTSRETQYF.

This rearrangement joins TRBV9 to TRBJ2-2, with TRBD2 matching over 8 bases. Per the germline V gene, CDR1 is SGDLS and CDR2 is YYNGEE. Trimming at V came to 4 bases and at J to 4 bases, leaving 9 bases not matched to a gene. The CDR3 is 16 residues long. The CDR3 here is CASSSSGRTFTGELFF. The DNA of the CDR3 is TGTGCCAGCAGCTCCAGCGGGAGAACATTCACCGGGGAGCTGTTTTTT.

This chain links TRBV7-2 with TRBJ1-1, with D uncertain. V lost 3 bases, J lost 7 bases, and 6 bases lay in between. Germline CDR1 and CDR2: SGHTA and FQGNSA. The length of the CDR3 is 11 residues. The CDR3 sequence: CASSFLNEAFF. DNA for the CDR3: TGTGCCAGCAGCTTTTTAAATGAAGCTTTCTTT.

CDR3 coding DNA: TGTGCCTGGAGGGCAGGGATAGCGGGCTCACCCCTCCACTTT. Translated: CAWRAGIAGSPLHF. The chain is built from TRBV30 and TRBJ1-6; perhaps TRBD1 as D (5 bases). The CDR3 contains 14 residues. V was clipped by 3 bases and J by 10 bases, with 16 bases between them. The germline gives CDR1 GTSNPN, CDR2 SVGIG (reference sequence).

The table lists this clone with a few counts. The CDR3 protein is CATSRDLKENTEAFF. CDR3 bases: TGTGCCACCAGCAGGGACCTGAAGGAGAACACTGAAGCTTTCTTT. This chain joins TRBV15 and TRBJ1-1; D remains unclear. Germline CDR1 is LNHNV and CDR2 is YYDKDF (reference sequence). The V and J ends lost 3 bases and 1 base respectively, with 12 bases between them. The CDR3 runs to 15 residues.

V usage is TRBV11-2 and J usage is TRBJ2-1; D perhaps matches TRBD2 (6 bases). Germline assignment: CDR1 SGHAT and CDR2 FQNNGV. Trimming pared 1 base from V and 8 bases from J, leaving 12 bases between. This CDR3 has 14 residues. The CDR3 protein is CASSLAGEAHEQFF. The CDR3 DNA reads TGTGCCAGCAGCTTAGCGGGAGAGGCCCATGAGCAGTTCTTC.

The genes are TRBV4-2 and TRBJ2-3; 8 bases line up with TRBD2. The V and J ends lost 0 bases and 3 bases, in that order; junction bases with no gene match: 8. The CDR3 contains 17 residues. Germline-derived CDR1 and CDR2 are LGHNA and YNFKEQ. CDR3 sequence (DNA): TGTGCCAGCAGCCAAGAGCAGCGGGAGTTCCGAACAGATACGCAGTATTTT. Protein product: CASSQEQREFRTDTQYF.

The chain carries TRBV5-6 and TRBJ2-7; D gene ambiguous. V was pared by 0 bases and J by 2 bases, with 6 bases between. Germline V gives CDR1 SGHDT, CDR2 YYEEEE. The CDR3 contains 13 residues. The CDR3 reads CASSLAVTYEQYF. Written as DNA, the CDR3 is TGTGCCAGCAGCTTGGCCGTAACCTACGAGCAGTACTTC.

The CDR3 nucleotides are TGCGCCAGCAGCTGGACTAGCCGCACAGATACGCAGTATTTT. Translated: CASSWTSRTDTQYF. This chain joins TRBV5-1 and TRBJ2-3, with TRBD2 matching 8 bases. The CDR3 sequence is 14 residues long. The germline V gene has CDR1 SGHRS and CDR2 YFSETQ. The V gene end was trimmed by 3 bases and the J gene end by 1 base; junction bases not matched to a gene: 1.

In its sample, this clone was seen a few times. Here the CDR3 reads CASRRTSGRTDTQYF. CDR3 coding DNA: TGTGCCAGCAGACGGACTAGCGGGAGGACAGATACGCAGTATTTT. The chain is built from TRBV28 and TRBJ2-3; 14 bases match TRBD2. The CDR3 length is 15 residues. CDR1 is MDHEN, CDR2 SYDVKM, per germline. J was trimmed by 3 bases and V by 6 bases; bases with no gene match: 2.

This rearrangement joins TRBV6-1 to TRBJ2-1, with D uncertain. The germline gives CDR1 MNHNS, CDR2 SASEGT. Trimming stripped 3 bases from V and 7 bases from J, with 7 bases between. The CDR3 consists of 12 residues. CDR3 sequence reads: CASSEGRNEQFF. The CDR3 DNA reads as TGTGCCAGCAGTGAGGGTAGGAATGAGCAGTTCTTC.

The chain combines TRBV6-6 with TRBJ1-6; a weak D match, TRBD1 (5 bases). The V and J ends lost 1 base and 10 bases respectively, with 11 bases between them. Germline V gene data show CDR1 as MNHNY and CDR2 as SVGAGI (reference sequence). This CDR3 is 14 amino acids long. The CDR3 DNA is TGTGCCAGCAGTTACTTGGGACCGAGCTCACCCCTCCACTTT. It is translated as CASSYLGPSSPLHF.

The V gene is TRBV28, the J gene TRBJ2-1; D is ambiguous. From germline, CDR1 is MDHEN and CDR2 SYDVKM. This CDR3 region has 15 residues. Trimming took off 6 bases at V and 3 bases at J, with 15 bases between the two ends. CDR3: CASSRPAIGYNEQFF. CDR3 DNA sequence: TGTGCCAGCAGCCGGCCAGCGATCGGCTACAATGAGCAGTTCTTC. Variable domain in full (rest from reference TRBV28 and TRBJ2-1): DVKVTQSSRYLVKRTGEKVFLECVQDMDHENMFWYRQDPGLGLRLIYFSYDVKMKEKGDIPEGYSVSREKKERFSLILESASTNQTSMYLCASSRPAIGYNEQFFGPGTRLTVL.

In this sample, this clone turned up a few times. V usage is TRBV18 and J usage is TRBJ1-2, with D tentatively TRBD1 (6 bases). This CDR3 spans 14 amino acids. The V gene's germline CDR1 is KGHSH and CDR2 LQKENI. Trimming took 1 base from V and 6 from J, leaving 12 bases between them. The CDR3 sequence is CASSPLGQKDGYTF. Written as DNA, the CDR3 is TGTGCCAGCTCACCACTCGGACAGAAGGATGGCTACACCTTC.

This rearrangement joins TRBV9 to TRBJ2-2; TRBD2 might be the D (5 bases). The V and J ends lost 0 bases and 5 bases respectively, with 14 bases between them. Germline lookup yields CDR1 SGDLS and CDR2 YYNGEE. CDR3 length: 16 residues. The CDR3 coding sequence is TGTGCCAGCAGCGTAGTACCTACGGGAAGAACCGGGGAGCTGTTTTTT. Protein sequence: CASSVVPTGRTGELFF.

This chain joins TRBV5-1 and TRBJ2-1, with a possible D match to TRBD2 (6 bases). The germline V gene encodes CDR1 SGHRS and CDR2 YFSETQ. V was clipped by 3 bases and J by 6 bases, with 19 bases between them. The CDR3 consists of 16 residues. The CDR3 coding sequence is TGCGCCAGCAGCTCCACCGGGACTCAGACTACCAATGAGCAGTTCTTC. Translating it yields CASSSTGTQTTNEQFF. Supplemented by reference TRBV5-1 and TRBJ2-1, the full variable domain reads KAGVTQTPRYLIKTRGQQVTLSCSPISGHRSVSWYQQTPGQGLQFLFEYFSETQRNKGNFPGRFSGRQFSNSRSEMNVSTLELGDSALYLCASSSTGTQTTNEQFFGPGTRLTVL.

The chain employs TRBV27 and TRBJ1-1; D gene ambiguous. CDR1 is MNHEY, CDR2 SMNVEV, per germline (reference sequence). The CDR3 consists of 15 residues. V lost 2 bases, J lost 7 bases, and 17 bases lay in between. Here the CDR3 DNA reads TGTGCCAGCAGTTTAAACGTGGTCACGGGCCATGAAGCTTTCTTT. Protein: CASSLNVVTGHEAFF.

The chain links TRBV7-3 to TRBJ2-7, with D perhaps given as TRBD1 or TRBD2 (5 bases each). Trimming pared 2 bases from V and 2 bases from J, leaving 10 bases between. Germline V CDR1 and CDR2: SGHTA, FQGTGA. This CDR3 spans 14 amino acids. CDR3 nucleotides: TGTGCCAGCAGCTTAGGCGTGGGGGCCTACGAGCAGTACTTC. As protein: CASSLGVGAYEQYF.

The chain couples TRBV19 to TRBJ2-3; D uncertain. CDR3 length equals 14 residues. Between the trimmed V and J ends, which lost 3 bases and 0 bases, there was a span of 7 bases. Germline loops: CDR1 LNHDA, CDR2 SQIVND (reference sequence). In DNA, the CDR3 is TGTGCCAGTAGTATTTCCAGAAGCACAGATACGCAGTATTTT. As protein: CASSISRSTDTQYF. Supplemented by reference TRBV19 and TRBJ2-3, the full variable domain reads DGGITQSPKYLFRKEGQNVTLSCEQNLNHDAMYWYRQDPGQGLRLIYYSQIVNDFQKGDIAEGYSVSREKKESFPLTVTSAQKNPTAFYLCASSISRSTDTQYFGPGTRLTVL.

The chain employs TRBV19 and TRBJ2-7; 8 nucleotides align to TRBD2. Per the germline V gene, CDR1 is LNHDA and CDR2 is SQIVND (reference sequence). The CDR3 length is 16 residues. Trimming cost V 5 bases and J 4 bases; bases outside gene matches: 13. Here the CDR3 DNA reads TGTGCCAGTAGTCTCACCTCCGGGGGGGGCACGTACGAGCAGTACTTC. As protein: CASSLTSGGGTYEQYF.

This rearrangement joins TRBV6-1 to TRBJ2-3; the D is unclear. The CDR3 runs 12 residues. V lost 8 bases and J 0 bases, leaving 6 bases between the germline ends. Germline loops: CDR1 MNHNS, CDR2 SASEGT. CDR3 protein: CASSRSTDTQYF. Written as DNA, the CDR3 is TGTGCCAGCTCGCGCAGCACAGATACGCAGTATTTT.

The rearrangement uses TRBV2 and TRBJ2-3; D is unresolved. In germline, CDR1 is SNHLY, CDR2 FYNNEI. This CDR3 region has 10 residues. The V end was cut by 7 bases, the J end by 6 bases, with 5 bases between. The chain's CDR3 is CASIIDTQYF. CDR3 nucleotides: TGTGCCAGCATAATTGATACGCAGTATTTT. Full variable domain (remainder filled in from reference TRBV2 and TRBJ2-3): EPEVTQTPSHQVTQMGQEVILRCVPISNHLYFYWYRQILGQKVEFLVSFYNNEISEKSEIFDDQFSVERPDGSNFTLKIRSTKLEDSAMYFCASIIDTQYFGPGTRLTVL.